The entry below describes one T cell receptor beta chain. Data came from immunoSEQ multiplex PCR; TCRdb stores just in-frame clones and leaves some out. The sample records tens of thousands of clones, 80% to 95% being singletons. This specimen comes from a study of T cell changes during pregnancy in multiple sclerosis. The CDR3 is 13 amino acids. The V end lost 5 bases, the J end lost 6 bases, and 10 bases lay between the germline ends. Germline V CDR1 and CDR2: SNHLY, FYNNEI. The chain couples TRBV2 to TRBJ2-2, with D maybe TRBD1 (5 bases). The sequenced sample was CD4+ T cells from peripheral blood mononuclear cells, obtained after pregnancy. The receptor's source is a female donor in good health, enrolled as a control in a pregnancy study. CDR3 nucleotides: TGTGCCAGCAGTCGACAGCTCGCCGGGGAGCTGTTTTTT. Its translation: CASSRQLAGELFF. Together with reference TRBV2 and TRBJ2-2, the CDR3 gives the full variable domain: EPEVTQTPSHQVTQMGQEVILRCVPISNHLYFYWYRQILGQKVEFLVSFYNNEISEKSEIFDDQFSVERPDGSNFTLKIRSTKLEDSAMYFCASSRQLAGELFFGEGSRLTVL.